The 2 T cell receptor beta chains in this list originate from one sample, sequenced in a study of T cell responses to AZD1222 COVID-19 vaccine. The method was immunoSEQ multiplex PCR; TCRdb's version includes in-frame clones alone and lacks a portion of them. Of 100,000 to 150,000 clones in the sample, about 88% were seen once. The sample consisted of peripheral blood, taken on day 0 of AZD1222 vaccination. These TCRs come from an adult in good health.

The J gene is TRBJ1-3, the V gene TRBV27; D remains ambiguous. Per the germline V gene, CDR1 is MNHEY and CDR2 is SMNVEV (reference sequence). CDR3 length: 14 residues. Trimming removed 0 bases from V and 2 bases from J, with 5 bases in between. Here the CDR3 reads CASSLSPAGNTIYF. The CDR3 DNA reads as TGTGCCAGCAGTTTATCCCCCGCTGGAAACACCATATATTTT.

The chain carries TRBV19 and TRBJ2-3, with 8 positions matching TRBD2. V trimming: 5 bases; J trimming: 4 bases; junction bases outside the gene matches: 5. The germline V gene encodes CDR1 LNHDA and CDR2 SQIVND (reference sequence). The CDR3 contains 14 residues. The CDR3 here is CASSLAGGSDTQYF. CDR3 in DNA: TGTGCCAGTAGTCTGGCGGGAGGCTCAGATACGCAGTATTTT.